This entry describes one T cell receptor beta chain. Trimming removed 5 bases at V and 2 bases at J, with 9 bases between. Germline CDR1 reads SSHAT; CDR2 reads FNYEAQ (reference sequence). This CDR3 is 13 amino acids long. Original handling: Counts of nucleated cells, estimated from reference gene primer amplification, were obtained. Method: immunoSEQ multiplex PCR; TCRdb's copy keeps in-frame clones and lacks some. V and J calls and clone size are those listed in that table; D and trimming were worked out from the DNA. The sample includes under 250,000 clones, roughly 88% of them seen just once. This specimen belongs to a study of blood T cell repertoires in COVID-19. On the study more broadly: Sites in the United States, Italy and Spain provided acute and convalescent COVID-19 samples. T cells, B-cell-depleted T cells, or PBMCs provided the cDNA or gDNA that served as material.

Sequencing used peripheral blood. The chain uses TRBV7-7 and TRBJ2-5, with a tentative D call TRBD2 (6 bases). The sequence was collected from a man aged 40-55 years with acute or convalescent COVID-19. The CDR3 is CASSPAGQETQYF. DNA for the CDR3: TGTGCCAGCAGCCCAGCGGGTCAAGAGACCCAGTACTTC.